The 32 T cell receptor beta chains below all came from one sample that was sequenced in a study of early stage breast cancer tumors. Assay: immunoSEQ multiplex PCR; the TCRdb copy retains only in-frame clones and omits some. The profile shows more than 55,000 clones, more than 60% of them singletons. The sample consisted of blood. The receptors shown here come from a person aged 30 to 40 with breast cancer.

This sequence joins TRBV5-1 and TRBJ2-7; 8 nucleotides line up with TRBD1. With V trimmed by 2 bases and J by 3 bases, 4 bases remained unmatched. The CDR3 spans 14 residues. Germline V gene data show CDR1 as SGHRS and CDR2 as YFSETQ. CDR3 protein: CASSLQGVSYEQYF. The CDR3 bases are TGCGCCAGCAGCTTACAGGGGGTAAGCTACGAGCAGTACTTC.

The gene calls are TRBV29-1 and TRBJ1-2; D ambiguous. This CDR3 is 12 amino acids long. CDR1 SQVTM and CDR2 ANQGSEA come from the germline V gene. The V gene lost 1 base and the J gene lost 4 bases, with 7 bases spanning the gap. CDR3: CSVEGAGYGYTF. The DNA of the CDR3 is TGCAGCGTTGAAGGGGCAGGCTATGGCTACACCTTC. The complete variable domain, with remaining parts taken from reference TRBV29-1 and TRBJ1-2, reads SAVISQKPSRDICQRGTSLTIQCQVDSQVTMMFWYRQQPGQSLTLIATANQGSEATYESGFVIDKFPISRPNLTFSTLTVSNMSPEDSSIYLCSVEGAGYGYTFGSGTRLTVV.

The rearrangement joins TRBV11-2 to TRBJ1-1; TRBD1 aligns across 7 bases. V lost 5 bases and J lost 1; bases outside the gene matches: 4. The germline V gene encodes CDR1 SGHAT and CDR2 FQNNGV. The CDR3 has 14 residues. The CDR3 region has the DNA TGTGCCAGCAGCGTGGACAGGCAGAACACTGAAGCTTTCTTT. This translates into CASSVDRQNTEAFF.

The CDR3, as DNA: TGTGCCAGCAGCTGGACGATCGGGACTGATCACAATGAGCAGTTCTTC. Translated: CASSWTIGTDHNEQFF. J is TRBJ2-1 and V is TRBV5-6; D perhaps matches TRBD2 (6 bases). The CDR3 consists of 16 residues. V lost 3 bases to trimming and J lost 5 bases, with 18 bases between them. Per germline, CDR1 SGHDT and CDR2 YYEEEE.

The rearrangement joins TRBV2 to TRBJ2-7; possibly TRBD1 for D (5 bases). The CDR3 totals 15 residues. Trimming pared 1 base from V and 2 bases from J, leaving 12 bases between. The germline gives CDR1 SNHLY, CDR2 FYNNEI. In DNA form, the CDR3 reads TGTGCCAGCAGTGAAGTTGCGGACATGACCTACGAGCAGTACTTC. This translates into CASSEVADMTYEQYF.

This chain links TRBV7-6 with TRBJ2-1; 7 bases agree with TRBD2. Germline lookup yields CDR1 SGHVS and CDR2 FNYEAQ. The V and J ends lost 2 bases and 6 bases, in that order; junction bases with no gene match: 10. The CDR3 extends over 16 amino acids. DNA of the CDR3: TGTGCCAGCAGCTTACGAAGGGCTAGCGGACTCAATGAGCAGTTCTTC. Protein sequence: CASSLRRASGLNEQFF.

The chain couples TRBV9 to TRBJ2-1; 7 positions agree with TRBD2. The J segment lost 0 bases and the V segment lost 6 bases, leaving 6 bases of the junction unmatched. Germline CDR1 is SGDLS and CDR2 is YYNGEE. This CDR3 contains 15 residues. The CDR3 nucleotides are TGTGCCAGCACCCTAAGGGAGGGCTCCTACAATGAGCAGTTCTTC. Protein sequence: CASTLREGSYNEQFF. The whole variable domain, filled in from reference TRBV9 and TRBJ2-1, reads DSGVTQTPKHLITATGQRVTLRCSPRSGDLSVYWYQQSLDQGLQFLIQYYNGEERAKGNILERFSAQQFPDLHSELNLSSLELGDSALYFCASTLREGSYNEQFFGPGTRLTVL.

For the CDR3, the DNA is TGTGCCAGCAGCCCCTTGACAGGGGTAACAGGAGAGACCCAGTACTTC. It encodes CASSPLTGVTGETQYF. This chain joins TRBV5-6 and TRBJ2-5, with 8 bases lining up with TRBD1. CDR1 is SGHDT, CDR2 YYEEEE, per germline. V was pared by 4 bases and J by 4 bases, with 12 bases of the junction left unmatched. The CDR3 runs to 16 residues. Based on the CDR3 plus reference TRBV5-6 and TRBJ2-5, the full variable domain is DAGVTQSPTHLIKTRGQQVTLRCSPKSGHDTVSWYQQALGQGPQFIFQYYEEEERQRGNFPDRFSGHQFPNYSSELNVNALLLGDSALYLCASSPLTGVTGETQYFGPGTRLLVL.

Only a few counts were recorded for this clone. The chain has TRBV7-6 and TRBJ1-3; D not certain. From germline, CDR1 is SGHVS and CDR2 FNYEAQ. The CDR3 extends over 12 amino acids. Trimming took 1 base from V and 5 from J, leaving 3 bases between them. In DNA, the CDR3 is TGTGCCAGCAGCTTAGATAGAAACACCATATATTTT. This gives the protein CASSLDRNTIYF.

This chain joins TRBV11-2 and TRBJ2-7; no reliable D call. V shed 0 bases and J shed 1 base, with 10 bases lying between them. Per the germline V gene, CDR1 is SGHAT and CDR2 is FQNNGV. CDR3 length: 15 residues. The CDR3 here is CASSLDIVSSYEQYF. The CDR3 DNA reads as TGTGCCAGCAGCTTAGATATCGTCTCTTCCTACGAGCAGTACTTC.

This rearrangement joins TRBV30 to TRBJ2-6; D tentatively fits TRBD1 or TRBD2 (6 bases each). V lost 0 bases to trimming and J lost 2 bases, with 8 bases between them. The germline V gene encodes CDR1 GTSNPN and CDR2 SVGIG (reference sequence). The CDR3 is made up of 15 amino acids. The chain's CDR3 is CAWSVRGAGANVLTF. As DNA, the CDR3 is TGTGCCTGGAGTGTGAGGGGGGCTGGGGCCAACGTCCTGACTTTC.

The chain recombines TRBV7-8 with TRBJ1-4, with D perhaps TRBD1 (6 bases). The CDR3 extends over 18 amino acids. Germline values: CDR1 SGHVS, CDR2 FQNEAQ. V lost 0 bases and J 2 bases, leaving 16 bases between the germline ends. As DNA, the CDR3 is TGTGCCAGCAGCTTAGCGCTCGGGGACATGACTACTAATGAAAAACTGTTTTTT. Protein product: CASSLALGDMTTNEKLFF.

This clone was counted a single time. CDR3 sequence reads: CASSQGLSRGADTQYF. CDR3 in DNA: TGTGCCAGCAGCCAAGGACTCTCACGGGGGGCAGATACGCAGTATTTT. The genes are TRBV4-2 and TRBJ2-3; 7 bases match TRBD2. CDR1 is LGHNA, CDR2 YNFKEQ, per germline. The CDR3 loop spans 16 amino acids. Trimming took 1 base from V and 4 from J; bases not matched to a gene: 8.

The V call is TRBV25-1, the J call TRBJ1-3; D not certain. V was shortened by 6 bases and J by 0 bases, with 6 bases between the two germline ends. The V gene's germline CDR1 is MGHDK and CDR2 SYGVNS. The CDR3 consists of 13 residues. CDR3 DNA: TGTGCCAGCAGACAGAGCTCTGGAAACACCATATATTTT. Amino acid sequence: CASRQSSGNTIYF.

The chain is built from TRBV4-3 and TRBJ2-1; either TRBD1 or TRBD2 may fit D (5 bases each). Per germline, CDR1 LGHNA and CDR2 YSLEER. The CDR3 extends over 14 amino acids. With 0 bases removed from V and 13 bases from J, the gap between germline ends came to 16 bases. CDR3 sequence: CASSQDKGNGGQFF. For the CDR3, the DNA is TGCGCCAGCAGCCAAGATAAGGGGAATGGAGGACAGTTCTTC.

The gene calls are TRBV11-2 and TRBJ2-5, with no clear D. Per the germline V gene, CDR1 is SGHAT and CDR2 is FQNNGV. Trimming shortened V by 5 bases and J by 5 bases, and 9 bases separated the two germline ends. The CDR3 runs 12 residues. The CDR3 protein is CASSPYRETQYF. CDR3 nucleotide sequence: TGTGCCAGCAGCCCCTATAGGGAGACCCAGTACTTC.

The sample holds a few counts of this clone. This chain connects TRBV30 to TRBJ1-4; D unclear. The CDR3 has 13 amino acids. V was clipped by 7 bases and J by 0 bases, with 9 bases between them. CDR1 GTSNPN and CDR2 SVGIG come from the germline V gene (reference sequence). The CDR3: CAFNLATNEKLFF. CDR3 DNA: TGTGCCTTTAACCTTGCAACTAATGAAAAACTGTTTTTT.

The chain employs TRBV25-1 and TRBJ2-1; TRBD1 aligns across 7 bases. J gave up 5 bases and V 3 bases, and 7 bases lay outside the gene matches. This CDR3 is built from 15 residues. CDR1 MGHDK and CDR2 SYGVNS come from the germline V gene. DNA of the CDR3: TGTGCCAGCAGTGAGAGACAGGGCTACAACAATGAGCAGTTCTTC. This codes for CASSERQGYNNEQFF.

Comments on this clone: One end of the junction is discordant with germline, which a read error may explain. This rearrangement joins TRBV7-7 to TRBJ2-3, with D perhaps being TRBD1 or TRBD2 (5 bases each). The CDR3 loop spans 16 amino acids. The V gene's germline CDR1 is SSHAT and CDR2 FNYEAQ (reference sequence). The DNA for the CDR3 is TGTGCTAGCAGCTCCACGGGGCCCCCTAGCACAGATACGCAGTATTTT. It yields the protein CASSSTGPPSTDTQYF.

The chain uses TRBV18 and TRBJ1-1; TRBD1 might be the D (6 bases). The germline V gene encodes CDR1 KGHSH and CDR2 LQKENI. The CDR3 has 15 amino acids. The germline V and J ends were trimmed by 0 bases and 5 bases, with 13 bases remaining between them. CDR3: CASSPPAGAGTEAFF. The CDR3, as DNA: TGTGCCAGCTCACCACCGGCAGGGGCGGGAACTGAAGCTTTCTTT.

The rearrangement joins TRBV18 to TRBJ2-3, with D possibly called TRBD1 or TRBD2 (5 bases each). The ends were cut back, 5 bases at V and 1 base at J, with 19 bases in the middle. CDR3 length: 17 amino acids. Germline CDR1 is KGHSH and CDR2 is LQKENI. The CDR3 loop is CASSKIPETAGTDTQYF. The CDR3 DNA is TGTGCCAGCTCAAAAATACCGGAGACAGCGGGCACAGATACGCAGTATTTT.

The chain links TRBV7-9 to TRBJ2-7; TRBD2 matches at 11 bases. The ends lost 0 bases at V and 3 bases at J; junction bases unmatched: 4. Germline values: CDR1 SEHNR, CDR2 FQNEAQ (reference sequence). The CDR3 runs to 16 residues. This CDR3 is CASSLATSGINYEQYF. CDR3 nucleotide sequence: TGTGCCAGCAGCTTAGCGACTAGCGGGATTAACTACGAGCAGTACTTC.

The rearrangement uses TRBV9 and TRBJ2-7, with D hard to call. Per germline, CDR1 SGDLS and CDR2 YYNGEE. The CDR3 totals 13 residues. With 0 bases removed from V and 3 bases from J, the gap between germline ends came to 7 bases. CDR3 nucleotides: TGTGCCAGCAGCGTAGGGCTAGACTACGAGCAGTACTTC. Its protein is CASSVGLDYEQYF.

V is TRBV13 and J is TRBJ2-3; the D is unclear. CDR3 length: 11 residues. CDR1 is PRHDT, CDR2 FYEKMQ, per germline (reference sequence). The V and J ends lost 4 bases and 3 bases respectively, with 2 bases between them. The CDR3 DNA is TGTGCCAGCAGCTCGACAGATACGCAGTATTTT. This encodes CASSSTDTQYF.

The CDR3 loop reads CSVEGGEGAADTQYF. Written as DNA, the CDR3 is TGCAGCGTTGAAGGAGGGGAGGGTGCCGCAGATACGCAGTATTTT. V is TRBV29-1 and J is TRBJ2-3; 7 bases align to TRBD2. Looked up from germline, CDR1 is SQVTM and CDR2 is ANQGSEA. V trimming: 1 base; J trimming: 4 bases; junction bases outside the gene matches: 8. The CDR3 extends over 15 amino acids.

This clone appeared a single time. The chain recombines TRBV4-1 with TRBJ2-5, with D tentatively TRBD2 (6 bases). The germline V gene has CDR1 MGHRA and CDR2 YSYEKL. There are 14 residues in the CDR3. The V end was cut by 3 bases, the J end by 2 bases, with 10 bases between. CDR3 protein: CASSQPTRQETQYF. CDR3 DNA: TGCGCCAGCAGCCAGCCGACTAGACAAGAGACCCAGTACTTC.

The rearrangement links TRBV6-5 to TRBJ1-1, with D possibly matching TRBD1 (6 bases). From germline, CDR1 is MNHEY and CDR2 SVGAGI. V lost 7 bases and J 1 base, leaving 10 bases between the germline ends. The CDR3 has 13 amino acids. CDR3 sequence: CASTRGSNTEAFF. The CDR3 DNA reads TGTGCCAGCACGAGGGGGTCGAACACTGAAGCTTTCTTT.

The gene calls are TRBV14 and TRBJ2-2; no definite D call. This CDR3 has 16 amino acids. The germline CDR1 and CDR2 sequences are SGHDN and FVKESK. Trimming left V 4 bases short and J 5 bases short, with 17 bases between. The CDR3 loop reads CASSRFLLGSTGELFF. The CDR3 DNA is TGTGCCAGCAGCCGTTTCCTTCTCGGTTCAACCGGGGAGCTGTTTTTT. The full variable domain, in which reference TRBV14 and TRBJ2-2 provide the parts outside the CDR3, is EAGVTQFPSHSVIEKGQTVTLRCDPISGHDNLYWYRRVMGKEIKFLLHFVKESKQDESGMPNNRFLAERTGGTYSTLKVQPAELEDSGVYFCASSRFLLGSTGELFFGEGSRLTVL.

DNA of the CDR3: TGTGCCAGCAGTCCTTGGTTTGGGGGGTCCTACGAGCAGTACTTC. Translating it yields CASSPWFGGSYEQYF. This sequence joins TRBV6-1 and TRBJ2-7; D might be TRBD2 (6 bases). Deletions cut 5 bases from V and 1 base from J, with 15 bases between. Per germline, CDR1 MNHNS and CDR2 SASEGT. This CDR3 is 15 amino acids long.

The chain recombines TRBV7-9 with TRBJ2-3; TRBD2 matches 8 bases. CDR1 and CDR2 (germline): SEHNR, FQNEAQ (reference sequence). CDR3 size: 15 residues. With V trimmed by 3 bases and J by 0 bases, 2 bases remained unmatched. CDR3 DNA sequence: TGTGCCAGCAGCTTCGGACTAGCTAGCACAGATACGCAGTATTTT. Translation gives CASSFGLASTDTQYF.

The genes are TRBV10-1 and TRBJ2-2, with D uncertain. Germline CDR1 reads WNHNN; CDR2 reads SYGVQD (reference sequence). The CDR3 has 13 amino acids. The V and J ends lost 4 bases and 8 bases respectively, with 11 bases between them. CDR3 protein: CASSVTQAGELFF. The CDR3 DNA sequence: TGCGCCAGCAGTGTGACTCAAGCTGGGGAGCTGTTTTTT.

This clone was observed a handful of times. The rearrangement uses TRBV30 and TRBJ1-1; D ambiguous. The CDR3 has 13 amino acids. Germline loops: CDR1 GTSNPN, CDR2 SVGIG (reference sequence). Deletions cut 0 bases from V and 3 bases from J, with 8 bases between. This CDR3 is CAWSVVIDTEAFF. The CDR3 coding sequence is TGTGCCTGGAGTGTAGTTATTGACACTGAAGCTTTCTTT.